This T cell receptor beta chain was documented in a study of shared clonotypes between healthy human individuals. On the study more broadly: Those who served as donors were a couple of women and three men between the ages of 18 and 49.

The germline gives CDR1 GTSNPN, CDR2 SVGIG (reference sequence). The CDR3 length is 13 residues. Trimming pared 1 base from V and 8 bases from J, leaving 11 bases between. Healthy adults negative for HIV, lacking recent acute infections or vaccinations, served as donors. Replicate PCRs run on sorted subsets employed 150 to 250 ng DNA, around 27,000 T cell genomes. Sequenced by immunoSEQ multiplex PCR; TCRdb stores in-frame clones only, minus some. The repertoire has about 600,000 clones, around 97% of them found once; the top ten carry around 0.06%. The sequence was collected from a woman aged 25 to 39 in good health. The V gene is TRBV30, the J gene TRBJ1-4; D might be TRBD1 (5 bases). Sequences were obtained from naive CD4+ T cells sorted from blood. The subset here: CD45RA+ positively selected. The CDR3, as DNA: TGTGCCTGGAGTGACAGGCGTAAGGAAAAACTGTTTTTT. As protein: CAWSDRRKEKLFF.